The clone carrying this T cell receptor (beta chain) was counted a single time. CDR1 and CDR2 (germline): SEHNR, FQNEAQ (reference sequence). J lost 4 bases, V lost 0 bases, and 12 bases had no gene match. This CDR3 is built from 18 residues. This sample stems from a study of PD-L1 blockade in urothelial cancer. A total of 1 to 8 samples per patient were collected pretreatment and on-treatment. Libraries were prepared by immunoSEQ multiplex PCR; TCRdb keeps only in-frame clonotypes and omits some of them. The sample records under 90,000 clones, approximately 90% being singletons. The chain combines TRBV7-9 with TRBJ2-7; 10 positions match TRBD2. This material consisted of PBMCs, taken around atezolizumab (anti-PD-L1) treatment. The clonotype was recovered from a man aged 55-75 years with urothelial cancer. CDR3 in DNA: TGTGCCAGCAGCTTAGCGCTGGGGCTAGCGGGAGATGTTTACGAGCAGTACTTC. It codes for CASSLALGLAGDVYEQYF. Using reference TRBV7-9 and TRBJ2-7 for the parts outside the CDR3, the full variable domain is DTGVSQNPRHKITKRGQNVTFRCDPISEHNRLYWYRQTLGQGPEFLTYFQNEAQLEKSRLLSDRFSAERPKGSFSTLEIQRTEQGDSAMYLCASSLALGLAGDVYEQYFGPGTRLTVT.